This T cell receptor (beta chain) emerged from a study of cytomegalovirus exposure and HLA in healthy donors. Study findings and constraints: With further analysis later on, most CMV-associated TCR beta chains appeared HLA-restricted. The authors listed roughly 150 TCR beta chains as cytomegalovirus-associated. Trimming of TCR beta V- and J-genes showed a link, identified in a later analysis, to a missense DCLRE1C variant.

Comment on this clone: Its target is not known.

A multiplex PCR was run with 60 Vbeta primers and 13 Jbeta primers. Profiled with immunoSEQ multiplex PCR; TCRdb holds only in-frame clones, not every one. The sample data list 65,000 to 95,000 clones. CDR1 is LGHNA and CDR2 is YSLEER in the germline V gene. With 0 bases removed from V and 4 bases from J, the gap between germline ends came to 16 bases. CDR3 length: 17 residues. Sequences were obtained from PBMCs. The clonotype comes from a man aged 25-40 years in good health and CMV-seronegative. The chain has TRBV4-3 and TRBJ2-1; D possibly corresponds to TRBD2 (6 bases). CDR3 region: CASSQDLEVAVYNEQFF. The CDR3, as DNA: TGCGCCAGCAGCCAAGATTTGGAGGTAGCGGTTTACAATGAGCAGTTCTTC.